Following are 20 T cell receptor beta chains from one sample sequenced in a study of T cell responses to AZD1222 COVID-19 vaccine (dated by TCRdb to the early 2020s). The library was obtained by the immunoSEQ multiplex PCR assay. This is the immuneACCESS table as TCRdb keeps it, with only in-frame sequences that have V and J called. A part of the clones is gone; compared with another copy, unresolved V genes explain less than half, and the rest is unexplained. The sample table records some 150,000 clones; around 90% of these occur just once. Jointly, the top ten make up 5.4% of the sample. In light of the paper, this sample's time point label describes: about 28 days (+/-7) after the second vaccine dose. The treatment or condition label for this specimen denotes: meningococcal conjugate vaccine given as trial control. This sample comprised peripheral blood, obtained 28 days after the second dose of the MenACWY control vaccine. These receptors were collected from an adult who received the MenACWY meningococcal vaccine as a control.

The gene calls are TRBV6-5 and TRBJ2-1; 9 bases match TRBD1. CDR1 is MNHEY, CDR2 SVGAGI, per germline. Trimming removed 5 bases from V and 2 bases from J; junction bases left unmatched: 4. This CDR3 contains 15 residues. The CDR3 sequence: CASSPGTGTYNEQFF. DNA of the CDR3: TGTGCCAGCAGTCCCGGGACAGGGACCTACAATGAGCAGTTCTTC.

The V call is TRBV19, the J call TRBJ1-6; D remains ambiguous. There are 12 residues in the CDR3. V was trimmed by 3 bases and J by 12 bases, leaving 9 bases between them. The germline CDR1 and CDR2 sequences are LNHDA and SQIVND (reference sequence). In DNA form, the CDR3 reads TGTGCCAGTAGTATTATGGACGGACCCCTCCACTTT. This sequence encodes CASSIMDGPLHF. Filled out from reference TRBV19 and TRBJ1-6, the complete variable domain reads DGGITQSPKYLFRKEGQNVTLSCEQNLNHDAMYWYRQDPGQGLRLIYYSQIVNDFQKGDIAEGYSVSREKKESFPLTVTSAQKNPTAFYLCASSIMDGPLHFGNGTRLTVT.

The count of this clone is one. This chain joins TRBV7-2 and TRBJ2-7; the D gene is possibly TRBD1 (5 bases). CDR3 length: 14 amino acids. Germline V CDR1 and CDR2: SGHTA, FQGNSA. Trimming took off 3 bases at V and 3 bases at J, with 12 bases between the two ends. The CDR3 sequence: CASSFQTGNYEQYF. In DNA, the CDR3 is TGTGCCAGCAGCTTCCAAACAGGAAACTACGAGCAGTACTTC.

The chain has TRBV6-5 and TRBJ1-3; D not resolved. Trimming stripped 6 bases from V and 0 bases from J, with 9 bases between. The germline gives CDR1 MNHEY, CDR2 SVGAGI. This CDR3 region has 14 residues. CDR3 sequence reads: CASRKGSSGNTIYF. The CDR3 DNA sequence: TGTGCCAGCAGAAAAGGGAGCTCTGGAAACACCATATATTTT.

The chain recombines TRBV7-2 with TRBJ1-6, with a possible D match to TRBD1 (6 bases). CDR1 SGHTA and CDR2 FQGNSA come from the germline V gene. There are 15 residues in the CDR3. V was trimmed by 5 bases and J by 5 bases, leaving 13 bases between them. CDR3 protein: CASSTGQPDNSPLHF. In DNA form, the CDR3 reads TGTGCCAGCAGCACTGGACAGCCCGATAATTCACCCCTCCACTTT.

The chain is built from TRBV5-1 and TRBJ2-7; 8 bases are shared with TRBD1. V trimming: 4 bases; J trimming: 1 base; junction bases outside the gene matches: 7. The CDR3 has 15 amino acids. CDR1 and CDR2 (germline): SGHRS, YFSETQ. The CDR3 nucleotides read TGCGCCAGCAGCGTGGACAGGGTTGTGTCCTACGAGCAGTACTTC. This translates into CASSVDRVVSYEQYF.

V is TRBV28 and J is TRBJ1-5; D is possibly TRBD1 (5 bases). The CDR3 spans 14 residues. Germline lookup yields CDR1 MDHEN and CDR2 SYDVKM. V gave up 3 bases and J gave up 3 bases, with 9 bases separating them. This CDR3 is CASSLTASNQPQHF. CDR3 coding DNA: TGTGCCAGCAGTTTGACAGCTTCCAATCAGCCCCAGCATTTT.

This sequence joins TRBV4-3 and TRBJ1-2; D uncertain. The CDR3 runs 14 residues. V was cut by 0 bases and J by 3 bases, with 8 bases left in between. Germline CDR1 reads LGHNA; CDR2 reads YSLEER. The CDR3 loop reads CASSQDLGHYGYTF. As DNA, the CDR3 is TGCGCCAGCAGCCAAGATCTGGGCCACTATGGCTACACCTTC.

The table lists this clone with a count of one. The V call is TRBV18, the J call TRBJ1-2; 12 nucleotides match TRBD1. Per the germline V gene, CDR1 is KGHSH and CDR2 is LQKENI. V lost 0 bases to trimming and J lost 3 bases; unmatched junction nucleotides: 2. This CDR3 is 16 amino acids long. In nucleotides, the CDR3 is TGTGCCAGCTCACCACCGGGGACAGGGGGCCACTATGGCTACACCTTC. Amino acid sequence: CASSPPGTGGHYGYTF. Combining the CDR3 with reference TRBV18 and TRBJ1-2 gives the whole variable domain NAGVMQNPRHLVRRRGQEARLRCSPMKGHSHVYWYRQLPEEGLKFMVYLQKENIIDESGMPKERFSAEFPKEGPSILRIQQVVRGDSAAYFCASSPPGTGGHYGYTFGSGTRLTVV.

The chain joins TRBV5-1 to TRBJ2-3; 10 bases agree with TRBD1. The CDR3 length is 13 residues. V trimming: 4 bases; J trimming: 4 bases; junction bases outside the gene matches: 0. The V gene's germline CDR1 is SGHRS and CDR2 YFSETQ. CDR3 in amino acids: CASSGQGADTQYF. CDR3 nucleotides: TGCGCCAGCAGCGGACAGGGGGCAGATACGCAGTATTTT.

This clone appeared once. The chain links TRBV7-2 to TRBJ1-5; perhaps TRBD1 as D (6 bases). The CDR3 totals 15 residues. Germline V gene data show CDR1 as SGHTA and CDR2 as FQGNSA. The V gene lost 4 bases and the J gene lost 2 bases, with 12 bases spanning the gap. The CDR3 coding sequence is TGTGCCAGCAGCTCCTATAGGACAGGCAATCAGCCCCAGCATTTT. Translated: CASSSYRTGNQPQHF.

The chain links TRBV19 to TRBJ1-1; D is ambiguous. The germline V and J ends were trimmed by 3 bases and 0 bases, with 5 bases remaining between them. The CDR3 loop spans 13 amino acids. Germline CDR1 reads LNHDA; CDR2 reads SQIVND (reference sequence). Here the CDR3 DNA reads TGTGCCAGTAGTATTGCCCTGAACACTGAAGCTTTCTTT. Encoded protein: CASSIALNTEAFF.

A word on this clone: The sample has other DNA sequences that encode this CDR3 too. The chain has TRBV29-1 and TRBJ2-3, with D perhaps TRBD2 (6 bases). Trimming pared 5 bases from V and 4 bases from J, leaving 13 bases between. This CDR3 has 13 residues. Germline loops: CDR1 SQVTM, CDR2 ANQGSEA. The CDR3 coding sequence is TGCAGCGTTCGAACGGGGGTCCCAGATACGCAGTATTTT. It yields the protein CSVRTGVPDTQYF.

The chain combines TRBV6-6 with TRBJ2-7, with 11 bases matching TRBD1. The CDR3 loop spans 16 amino acids. V was clipped by 4 bases and J by 0 bases; unmatched bases: 5. Germline values: CDR1 MNHNY, CDR2 SVGAGI (reference sequence). The CDR3 sequence: CASSSPGQGASYEQYF. As DNA, the CDR3 is TGTGCCAGCAGTTCCCCAGGACAGGGGGCCTCCTACGAGCAGTACTTC.

V and J are TRBV3-1 (or the pseudogene TRBV3-2) and TRBJ2-1; D assignment may be TRBD1 or TRBD2 (5 bases each). In germline, CDR1 is LGHDT, CDR2 YNNKEL (reference sequence). V was pared by 8 bases and J by 4 bases, with 15 bases between. CDR3 length: 14 residues. CDR3 protein: CASGASERYNEQFF. CDR3 nucleotides: TGTGCCAGCGGGGCCTCGGAGCGGTACAATGAGCAGTTCTTC.

V usage is TRBV29-1 and J usage is TRBJ2-7, with TRBD1 identical over 10 bases. This CDR3 is 12 amino acids long. Germline CDR1 and CDR2: SQVTM and ANQGSEA. Germline trimming cut 7 bases from V and 3 bases from J; bases unmatched to any gene: 3. CDR3 DNA: TGCAGCGCAAGGACAGGGGGCTACGAGCAGTACTTC. It is translated as CSARTGGYEQYF.

The V call is TRBV2, the J call TRBJ2-7; the D is unclear. The CDR3 contains 12 residues. From germline, CDR1 is SNHLY and CDR2 FYNNEI. The germline V and J ends were trimmed by 6 bases and 4 bases, with 10 bases remaining between them. The CDR3 DNA reads TGTGCCAGCAGCCCCCCCGTATACGAGCAGTACTTC. This gives the protein CASSPPVYEQYF.

This clone was recorded a few times. The chain has TRBV9 and TRBJ2-1; D is unresolved. The V and J ends lost 0 bases and 0 bases respectively, with 10 bases between them. The CDR3 contains 16 residues. CDR1 is SGDLS and CDR2 is YYNGEE in the germline V gene. CDR3 residues: CASSVEPVNSYNEQFF. In nucleotides, the CDR3 is TGTGCCAGCAGCGTAGAGCCGGTAAACTCCTACAATGAGCAGTTCTTC. Filled out from reference TRBV9 and TRBJ2-1, the complete variable domain reads DSGVTQTPKHLITATGQRVTLRCSPRSGDLSVYWYQQSLDQGLQFLIQYYNGEERAKGNILERFSAQQFPDLHSELNLSSLELGDSALYFCASSVEPVNSYNEQFFGPGTRLTVL.

This clone was detected only a few times. The V and J genes are TRBV19 and TRBJ2-5; D is possibly TRBD1 (5 bases). Looked up from germline, CDR1 is LNHDA and CDR2 is SQIVND (reference sequence). V lost 3 bases and J lost 5, with 16 bases in between. The CDR3 is 15 amino acids. CDR3 residues: CASSMVQGRRETQYF. CDR3 sequence (DNA): TGTGCCAGTAGTATGGTCCAGGGTAGAAGGGAGACCCAGTACTTC. Drawing the rest from reference TRBV19 and TRBJ2-5, the complete variable domain is DGGITQSPKYLFRKEGQNVTLSCEQNLNHDAMYWYRQDPGQGLRLIYYSQIVNDFQKGDIAEGYSVSREKKESFPLTVTSAQKNPTAFYLCASSMVQGRRETQYFGPGTRLLVL.

The chain carries TRBV28 and TRBJ2-5; 7 bases line up with TRBD1. This CDR3 is 12 amino acids long. Trimming at V came to 10 bases and at J to 3 bases, leaving 5 bases not matched to a gene. Germline CDR1 reads MDHEN; CDR2 reads SYDVKM. The CDR3 loop reads CATGDSKETQYF. The CDR3 DNA reads as TGTGCCACCGGGGACAGTAAAGAGACCCAGTACTTC.